This T cell receptor (beta chain) was sequenced in a study of shared clonotypes between healthy human individuals. Turning to this clone: Its antigen is currently unknown.

Some clones are missing from TCRdb's copy, which holds only in-frame ones; the method was immunoSEQ multiplex PCR. The sample lists some 360,000 clones; less than 85% were seen once. Findings and caveats of the study: Sharing across a handful of donors was seen in roughly 5.2% of naive CD4 clonotypes. The four-donor shared clonotypes exceeded non-shared clonotypes in generation probability, with non-shared ones scoring lower. A generally larger estimated richness was seen in naive subsets than in memory subsets.

J was trimmed by 4 bases and V by 4 bases; bases with no gene match: 9. Per the germline V gene, CDR1 is SNHLY and CDR2 is FYNNEI. CDR3 length: 16 residues. The sequence was collected from a man under 40 in good health. Sequencing was performed on memory CD4+ T cells sorted from blood. Subset given: CD45RA-negative fraction. The J gene is TRBJ2-3, the V gene TRBV2, with 9 bases matching TRBD1. The CDR3 region is CASSGGTGTVADTQYF. In nucleotides, the CDR3 is TGTGCCAGCAGTGGCGGGACAGGGACCGTGGCAGATACGCAGTATTTT. The full variable domain, rest sourced from reference TRBV2 and TRBJ2-3, is EPEVTQTPSHQVTQMGQEVILRCVPISNHLYFYWYRQILGQKVEFLVSFYNNEISEKSEIFDDQFSVERPDGSNFTLKIRSTKLEDSAMYFCASSGGTGTVADTQYFGPGTRLTVL.